The 18 T cell receptor beta chains listed next were all sequenced from one sample in a study of T-cell memory formation after mild COVID-19. TCRdb reprocessed the 5' RACE reads via MiXCR and lists one record per CDR3 protein. The sample contains about 280,000 distinct CDR3 sequences, 8% to 10% of which appear only once. The material sequenced was PBMCs or a T cell subset sorted from them (not recorded which). The receptors were sampled from a man aged 18 to 30 who had mild COVID-19 (a few samples of this study predate the infection). Cell type and time point are not known.

The chain uses TRBV7-6 and TRBJ2-5, with TRBD2 matching over 9 bases. The length of the CDR3 is 15 residues. V lost 1 base, J lost 5 bases, and 5 bases stayed unmatched. Germline CDR1 SGHVS, CDR2 FNYEAQ. The CDR3 here is CASSLEAGGGETQYF. CDR3 coding DNA: TGTGCCAGCAGCTTAGAAGCGGGGGGCGGGGAGACCCAGTACTTC.

A few counts support this clonotype. The chain carries TRBV29-1 and TRBJ1-1, with 9 nucleotides matching TRBD1. V dropped 7 bases and J dropped 5; count of bases not matched to a gene: 5. The CDR3 consists of 12 residues. Germline CDR1 is SQVTM and CDR2 is ANQGSEA. The CDR3 DNA is TGCAGCGGGGTAGGACAGGGGACTGAAGCTTTCTTT. It translates to CSGVGQGTEAFF. The full variable domain, rest sourced from reference TRBV29-1 and TRBJ1-1, is SAVISQKPSRDICQRGTSLTIQCQVDSQVTMMFWYRQQPGQSLTLIATANQGSEATYESGFVIDKFPISRPNLTFSTLTVSNMSPEDSSIYLCSGVGQGTEAFFGQGTRLTVV.

This clonotype has more than one count but fewer than ten. This chain uses TRBV27 with TRBJ2-7; 8 bases align to TRBD2. This CDR3 is built from 15 residues. Germline CDR1 MNHEY, CDR2 SMNVEV (reference sequence). The V and J ends lost 4 bases and 0 bases, in that order; junction bases with no gene match: 5. CDR3 DNA sequence: TGTGCCAGCAGTTCTATAGCGGGGCTCTCCTACGAGCAGTACGTC. This sequence encodes CASSSIAGLSYEQYV.

This clonotype came up a few times. The chain recombines TRBV5-1 with TRBJ2-3; weak D call: TRBD2 (5 bases). Germline CDR1 SGHRS, CDR2 YFSETQ. This CDR3 is 13 amino acids long. Trimming removed 4 bases from V and 5 bases from J, with 11 bases in between. The DNA of the CDR3 is TGCGCCAGCAGCATAGCGTCAGGAGATACGCAGTATTTT. The encoded protein is CASSIASGDTQYF.

This clonotype has at least ten counts. V gene TRBV5-1 combines with J gene TRBJ2-7; D may be TRBD1 (6 bases). Per the germline V gene, CDR1 is SGHRS and CDR2 is YFSETQ. The CDR3 runs 14 residues. Trimming cost V 0 bases and J 3 bases, with 10 bases left between them. The CDR3 region is CASSLEAGVYEQYF. For the CDR3, the DNA is TGCGCCAGCAGCTTGGAGGCAGGGGTCTACGAGCAGTACTTC.

This clonotype was seen more than once but under ten times. The V gene is TRBV5-4, the J gene TRBJ2-3; TRBD2 might be the D (5 bases). The V gene's germline CDR1 is SGHNT and CDR2 YYREEE (reference sequence). The CDR3 has 15 residues. The germline V and J ends were trimmed by 7 bases and 0 bases, with 15 bases remaining between them. CDR3 sequence: CASGSGSHSTDTQYF. CDR3 sequence (DNA): TGTGCCAGCGGATCGGGATCCCATAGCACAGATACGCAGTATTTT.

This rearrangement joins TRBV5-1 to TRBJ2-3; D uncertain. Trimming removed 6 bases at V and 0 bases at J, with 11 bases between. The CDR3 is 14 residues long. The germline gives CDR1 SGHRS, CDR2 YFSETQ. The CDR3 coding sequence is TGCGCCAGCATGCGCACCGCTAGCACAGATACGCAGTATTTT. It is translated as CASMRTASTDTQYF.

The rearrangement links TRBV27 to TRBJ2-3; 7 bases match TRBD2. CDR1 is MNHEY, CDR2 SMNVEV, per germline (reference sequence). The CDR3 consists of 15 residues. V lost 5 bases to trimming and J lost 1 base; unmatched junction nucleotides: 6. The CDR3 reads CASSTRTSGTDTQYF. The DNA for the CDR3 is TGTGCCAGCAGTACGCGGACTAGTGGCACAGATACGCAGTATTTT.

The CDR3: CSELTGGANGYTF. CDR3 sequence (DNA): TGCAGCGAATTGACAGGGGGCGCGAATGGCTACACCTTC. The chain uses TRBV29-1 and TRBJ1-2; 10 positions match TRBD1. The CDR3 is 13 residues long. Germline trimming cut 7 bases from V and 6 bases from J; bases unmatched to any gene: 8. CDR1 and CDR2 (germline): SQVTM, ANQGSEA. Full variable domain (missing parts from reference TRBV29-1 and TRBJ1-2): SAVISQKPSRDICQRGTSLTIQCQVDSQVTMMFWYRQQPGQSLTLIATANQGSEATYESGFVIDKFPISRPNLTFSTLTVSNMSPEDSSIYLCSELTGGANGYTFGSGTRLTVV.

The sample holds a few counts of this clonotype. V gene TRBV18 combines with J gene TRBJ2-5; 7 nucleotides agree with TRBD1. The CDR3 is made up of 14 amino acids. J lost 0 bases, V lost 5 bases, and 3 bases had no gene match. Germline lookup yields CDR1 KGHSH and CDR2 LQKENI. CDR3 in amino acids: CASSVQGDQETQYF. CDR3 coding DNA: TGTGCCAGCTCAGTGCAGGGGGACCAAGAGACCCAGTACTTC. Based on the CDR3 plus reference TRBV18 and TRBJ2-5, the full variable domain is NAGVMQNPRHLVRRRGQEARLRCSPMKGHSHVYWYRQLPEEGLKFMVYLQKENIIDESGMPKERFSAEFPKEGPSILRIQQVVRGDSAAYFCASSVQGDQETQYFGPGTRLLVL.

This CDR3 is CASTTTGVEQYF. In DNA, the CDR3 is TGTGCCAGCACCACGACAGGGGTCGAGCAGTACTTC. The V gene is TRBV5-6, the J gene TRBJ2-7, with 8 nucleotides matching TRBD1. The CDR3 is 12 residues long. V shed 6 bases, J shed 6 bases, and the junction held 5 bases outside the gene matches. Germline loops: CDR1 SGHDT, CDR2 YYEEEE. Based on the CDR3 plus reference TRBV5-6 and TRBJ2-7, the full variable domain is DAGVTQSPTHLIKTRGQQVTLRCSPKSGHDTVSWYQQALGQGPQFIFQYYEEEERQRGNFPDRFSGHQFPNYSSELNVNALLLGDSALYLCASTTTGVEQYFGPGTRLTVT.

The V call is TRBV5-1, the J call TRBJ2-5; D is tentatively TRBD1 or TRBD2 (6 bases each). Germline V gene lookup returns CDR1 SGHRS and CDR2 YFSETQ. The CDR3 is 16 residues long. V was trimmed by 0 bases and J by 0 bases, leaving 12 bases between them. The CDR3 protein is CASSLAPGADQETQYF. Here the CDR3 DNA reads TGCGCCAGCAGCTTGGCCCCGGGGGCCGACCAAGAGACCCAGTACTTC.

The chain employs TRBV29-1 and TRBJ1-2, with D tentatively TRBD1 (5 bases). V was trimmed by 8 bases and J by 4 bases, leaving 8 bases between them. CDR3 size: 10 residues. The V gene's germline CDR1 is SQVTM and CDR2 ANQGSEA. The CDR3 region has the DNA TGCAGCACGGGACTCTATGGCTACACCTTC. As protein: CSTGLYGYTF. The full variable domain, in which reference TRBV29-1 and TRBJ1-2 provide the parts outside the CDR3, is SAVISQKPSRDICQRGTSLTIQCQVDSQVTMMFWYRQQPGQSLTLIATANQGSEATYESGFVIDKFPISRPNLTFSTLTVSNMSPEDSSIYLCSTGLYGYTFGSGTRLTVV.

The chain uses TRBV5-1 and TRBJ2-7; D remains ambiguous. Germline CDR1 is SGHRS and CDR2 is YFSETQ. V shed 4 bases and J shed 2 bases, with 13 bases lying between them. The CDR3 spans 14 residues. The CDR3 DNA follows: TGCGCCAGCAGCCCCTTATCCGGCCCCTACGAGCAGTACTTC. Its protein product is CASSPLSGPYEQYF.

This clonotype has only a few counts. The chain combines TRBV20-1 with TRBJ2-3; D unresolved. With 5 bases removed from V and 1 base from J, the gap between germline ends came to 10 bases. The CDR3 spans 13 residues. The germline V gene has CDR1 DFQATT and CDR2 SNEGSKA (reference sequence). The CDR3 spells CSASPTGTDTQYF. The CDR3 DNA reads as TGCAGTGCTTCTCCGACGGGCACAGATACGCAGTATTTT.

The table lists this clonotype with a few counts. This chain links TRBV7-2 with TRBJ2-5, with TRBD2 as a possible D gene (6 bases). CDR3 length: 15 amino acids. The germline V gene has CDR1 SGHTA and CDR2 FQGNSA. The V end lost 0 bases, the J end lost 4 bases, and 12 bases lay between the germline ends. Here the CDR3 reads CASSLAGGRTETQYF. CDR3 nucleotides: TGTGCCAGCAGCTTAGCGGGGGGACGAACAGAGACCCAGTACTTC.

There are a few counts of this clonotype. The V gene is TRBV11-2, the J gene TRBJ2-3, with 13 bases matching TRBD2. The germline gives CDR1 SGHAT, CDR2 FQNNGV. V trimming: 4 bases; J trimming: 9 bases; junction bases outside the gene matches: 7. This CDR3 spans 15 amino acids. The CDR3 DNA sequence: TGTGCCAGCAGCTCCGTGGGACTAGCGGGGCGAACGCAGTATTTT. It codes for CASSSVGLAGRTQYF. The entire variable domain, with the rest obtained from reference TRBV11-2 and TRBJ2-3, is as follows: EAGVAQSPRYKIIEKRQSVAFWCNPISGHATLYWYQQILGQGPKLLIQFQNNGVVDDSQLPKDRFSAERLKGVDSTLKIQPAKLEDSAVYLCASSSVGLAGRTQYFGPGTRLTVL.

The chain joins TRBV12-3 or TRBV12-4 to TRBJ2-3; possibly TRBD2 for D (6 bases). CDR3 length: 14 amino acids. Trimming cost V 5 bases and J 5 bases, with 14 bases left between them. The CDR3: CASSGLARKDTQYF. Here the CDR3 DNA reads TGTGCCAGCAGTGGCCTAGCGCGAAAAGATACGCAGTATTTT.